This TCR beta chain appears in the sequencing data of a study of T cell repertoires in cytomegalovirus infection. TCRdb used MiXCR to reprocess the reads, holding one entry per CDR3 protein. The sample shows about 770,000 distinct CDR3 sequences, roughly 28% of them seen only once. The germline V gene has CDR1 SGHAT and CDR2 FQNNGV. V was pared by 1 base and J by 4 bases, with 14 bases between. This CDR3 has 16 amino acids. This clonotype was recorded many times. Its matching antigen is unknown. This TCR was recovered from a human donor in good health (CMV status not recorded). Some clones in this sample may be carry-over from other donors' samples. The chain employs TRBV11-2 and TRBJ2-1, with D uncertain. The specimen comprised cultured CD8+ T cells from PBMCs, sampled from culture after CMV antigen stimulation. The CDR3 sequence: CASSLVGSGAYNEQFF. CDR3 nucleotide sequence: TGTGCCAGCAGCTTAGTCGGTTCAGGCGCTTACAATGAGCAGTTCTTC.